Each of the 19 T cell receptor beta chains below was sequenced from the same sample in a study of Graves' ophthalmopathy and Graves' hyperthyroidism. Amplified material comprised TCR beta CDR3 regions derived from RNA transcripts. RT-PCR was first run with HTBI primers, then multiplex PCR in a second round. Each CDR3 protein gets one entry after TCRdb re-called the multiplex PCR reads with MiXCR. This table has 560,000 or so distinct CDR3 sequences, under 45% appearing once. The sequencing input was peripheral blood or thyroid tissue (not recorded which). The receptors originated from an adult man with Graves' hyperthyroidism.

The chain has TRBV5-1 and TRBJ1-3; perhaps TRBD1 as D (6 bases). The V gene lost 0 bases and the J gene lost 2 bases, with 12 bases spanning the gap. The length of the CDR3 is 16 residues. CDR1 and CDR2 (germline): SGHRS, YFSETQ. CDR3 in amino acids: CASSLELGGPGNTIYF. The CDR3 coding sequence is TGCGCCAGCAGCTTGGAACTCGGGGGCCCTGGAAACACCATATATTTT.

CDR3 protein: CASSPGTGYEKLFF. The CDR3 region has the DNA TGTGCCAGCAGCCCCGGGACAGGTTACGAAAAACTGTTTTTT. The V and J genes are TRBV7-9 and TRBJ1-4, with 8 bases fitting TRBD1. Germline CDR1 is SEHNR and CDR2 is FQNEAQ (reference sequence). Trimming took 5 bases from V and 8 from J; bases not matched to a gene: 7. The CDR3 sequence is 14 residues long. Full variable domain (remainder filled in from reference TRBV7-9 and TRBJ1-4): DTGVSQNPRHKITKRGQNVTFRCDPISEHNRLYWYRQTLGQGPEFLTYFQNEAQLEKSRLLSDRFSAERPKGSFSTLEIQRTEQGDSAMYLCASSPGTGYEKLFFGSGTQLSVL.

This clonotype was counted a few times. This sequence joins TRBV18 and TRBJ2-5; unclear D gene. V lost 0 bases, J lost 2 bases, and 7 bases lay in between. This CDR3 has 14 amino acids. The germline V gene encodes CDR1 KGHSH and CDR2 LQKENI. The DNA for the CDR3 is TGTGCCAGCTCACCACCGGGAAAACAAGAGACCCAGTACTTC. Residues: CASSPPGKQETQYF.

This clonotype was observed at least ten times. V usage is TRBV14 and J usage is TRBJ1-2; no clear D. This CDR3 comprises 12 residues. Germline CDR1 reads SGHDN; CDR2 reads FVKESK. Deletions cut 3 bases from V and 8 bases from J, with 10 bases between. In DNA, the CDR3 is TGTGCCAGCAGCCAGATAGGACGGGGCTACACCTTC. Amino acids: CASSQIGRGYTF.

The table lists this clonotype with many counts. This chain joins TRBV28 and TRBJ1-2; D gene unclear. Trimming stripped 6 bases from V and 2 bases from J, with 10 bases between. Per germline, CDR1 MDHEN and CDR2 SYDVKM. The length of the CDR3 is 13 residues. The CDR3 loop is CASSPLVNYGYTF. The CDR3 region has the DNA TGTGCCAGCAGCCCGCTAGTAAACTATGGCTACACCTTC.

Many counts were recorded for this clonotype. V usage is TRBV5-1 and J usage is TRBJ2-7, with D unresolved. Germline assignment: CDR1 SGHRS and CDR2 YFSETQ. The CDR3 runs 11 residues. V lost 1 base to trimming and J lost 6 bases, with 5 bases between them. The CDR3 spells CASSLNREQYF. The CDR3 DNA reads as TGCGCCAGCAGCTTGAATCGCGAGCAGTACTTC.

This clonotype was detected a few times. This sequence joins TRBV7-9 and TRBJ1-1; D call uncertain. V was trimmed by 1 base and J by 10 bases, leaving 13 bases between them. Germline values: CDR1 SEHNR, CDR2 FQNEAQ (reference sequence). The CDR3 covers 13 residues. The CDR3 protein is CASSLGGRSGAFF. Here the CDR3 DNA reads TGTGCCAGCAGCTTAGGAGGGCGCTCGGGAGCTTTCTTT.

The DNA of the CDR3 is TGCGCCAGCAGCCGGGAGACAGGGGCCTACGAGCAGTACTTC. Residues: CASSRETGAYEQYF. J is TRBJ2-7 and V is TRBV4-1, with 8 bases fitting TRBD1. Germline V gives CDR1 MGHRA, CDR2 YSYEKL. This CDR3 is built from 14 residues. The junction had 4 bases not matched to a gene; V was cut back by 4 bases and J by 2 bases.

This clonotype was found many times. The genes are TRBV29-1 and TRBJ2-2; 9 nucleotides agree with TRBD1. The CDR3 sequence is 15 residues long. The germline gives CDR1 SQVTM, CDR2 ANQGSEA. Trimming at V came to 4 bases and at J to 3 bases, leaving 6 bases not matched to a gene. The CDR3 coding sequence is TGCAGCGTTGTCGGGACAGGGTCCTACACCGGGGAGCTGTTTTTT. This encodes CSVVGTGSYTGELFF.

J is TRBJ2-2 and V is TRBV12-3 or TRBV12-4; 10 nucleotides align to TRBD2. Trimming took 3 bases from V and 4 from J; bases not matched to a gene: 8. The CDR3 runs to 17 residues. CDR3 residues: CASSFPALAGATGELFF. The CDR3 coding sequence is TGTGCCAGCAGTTTCCCCGCCCTAGCGGGGGCCACCGGGGAGCTGTTTTTT.

This chain connects TRBV28 to TRBJ2-5, with D perhaps TRBD2 (5 bases). This CDR3 has 14 amino acids. The germline gives CDR1 MDHEN, CDR2 SYDVKM. Trimming left V 3 bases short and J 4 bases short, with 12 bases between. This chain's CDR3 is CASSFIIEGETQYF. In nucleotides, the CDR3 is TGTGCCAGCAGTTTCATTATAGAGGGAGAGACCCAGTACTTC.

The chain is built from TRBV25-1 and TRBJ2-2, with 9 nucleotides matching TRBD2. The CDR3 has 15 amino acids. In germline, CDR1 is MGHDK, CDR2 SYGVNS. Losses at the gene ends were 5 bases for V and 5 bases for J; bases not matched to a gene: 6. CDR3: CASSKGLATTGELFF. Here the CDR3 DNA reads TGTGCCAGCAGTAAGGGACTAGCAACAACCGGGGAGCTGTTTTTT.

V and J are TRBV7-2 and TRBJ1-1; D call uncertain. Trimming took 1 base from V and 8 from J, leaving 11 bases between them. Looked up from germline, CDR1 is SGHTA and CDR2 is FQGNSA. This CDR3 spans 13 amino acids. CDR3 DNA: TGTGCCAGCAGCTTAGAGGTCTGGGCCGAAGCTTTCTTT. Protein product: CASSLEVWAEAFF.

This clonotype was observed a few times. This sequence joins TRBV11-2 and TRBJ1-3; no definite D call. V was cut by 5 bases and J by 2 bases, with 13 bases left in between. Germline V gives CDR1 SGHAT, CDR2 FQNNGV. This CDR3 spans 15 amino acids. This CDR3 is CASSQDGSPGNTIYF. CDR3 sequence (DNA): TGTGCCAGCAGCCAAGACGGCAGTCCTGGAAACACCATATATTTT. The complete variable domain, with remaining parts taken from reference TRBV11-2 and TRBJ1-3, reads EAGVAQSPRYKIIEKRQSVAFWCNPISGHATLYWYQQILGQGPKLLIQFQNNGVVDDSQLPKDRFSAERLKGVDSTLKIQPAKLEDSAVYLCASSQDGSPGNTIYFGEGSWLTVV.

This clonotype appeared many times. This chain links TRBV11-3 with TRBJ2-5; D unresolved. This CDR3 comprises 13 residues. Per germline, CDR1 SGHNT and CDR2 YENEEA. Trimming removed 1 base at V and 5 bases at J, with 8 bases between. The CDR3 reads CASSLGLVETQYF. CDR3 sequence (DNA): TGTGCCAGCAGCTTAGGTCTAGTGGAGACCCAGTACTTC.

This clonotype turned up a few times. The chain recombines TRBV19 with TRBJ1-6, with 10 bases aligning to TRBD1. The V gene end was trimmed by 11 bases and the J gene end by 7 bases; junction bases not matched to a gene: 11. This CDR3 has 15 residues. The germline V gene has CDR1 LNHDA and CDR2 SQIVND (reference sequence). This CDR3 reads CAWSDRGLRNSPLHF. CDR3 sequence (DNA): TGTGCCTGGAGTGACAGGGGGCTAAGGAATTCACCCCTCCACTTT.

This clonotype was recorded many times. The genes are TRBV29-1 and TRBJ1-2, with D maybe TRBD1 (5 bases). Per germline, CDR1 SQVTM and CDR2 ANQGSEA. The CDR3 covers 12 residues. V was cut by 7 bases and J by 4 bases, with 13 bases left in between. The CDR3 spells CSETGESYGYTF. In nucleotides, the CDR3 is TGCAGCGAGACGGGGGAATCCTATGGCTACACCTTC.

In regard to this clonotype: This may stem from a read error, because a much larger clone lies one nucleotide away. J is TRBJ1-1 and V is TRBV19; TRBD1 might be the D (5 bases). Germline loops: CDR1 LNHDA, CDR2 SQIVND (reference sequence). The CDR3 contains 14 residues. V dropped 9 bases and J dropped 9 bases, with 23 bases sitting between them. The CDR3 coding sequence is TGTGCCAGCAGCCAAGCTAATTGGGGCCCTAAAGCTTTCTTT. Its translation is CASSQANWGPKAFF.

CDR3 coding DNA: TGCGCCAGCAGCTTGGTGGGACAGGGGGCCAACGTCCTGACTTTC. This codes for CASSLVGQGANVLTF. The rearrangement uses TRBV5-1 and TRBJ2-6; 7 nucleotides align to TRBD1. V shed 0 bases and J 4 bases; nucleotides not matched to a gene: 1. The CDR3 runs to 15 residues. CDR1 and CDR2 from the germline V gene are SGHRS and YFSETQ.